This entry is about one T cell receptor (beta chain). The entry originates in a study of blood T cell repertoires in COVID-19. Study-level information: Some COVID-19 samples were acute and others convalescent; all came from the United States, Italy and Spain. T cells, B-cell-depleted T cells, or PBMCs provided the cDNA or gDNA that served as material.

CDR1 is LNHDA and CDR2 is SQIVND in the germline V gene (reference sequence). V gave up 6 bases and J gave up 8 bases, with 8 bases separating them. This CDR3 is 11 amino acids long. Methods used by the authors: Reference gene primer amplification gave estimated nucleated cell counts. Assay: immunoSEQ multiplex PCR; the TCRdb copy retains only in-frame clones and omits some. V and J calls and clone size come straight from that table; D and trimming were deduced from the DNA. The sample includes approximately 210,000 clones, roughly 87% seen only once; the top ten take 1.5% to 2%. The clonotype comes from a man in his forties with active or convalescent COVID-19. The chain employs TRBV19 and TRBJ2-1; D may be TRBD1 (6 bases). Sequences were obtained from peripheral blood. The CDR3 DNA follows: TGTGCCAGTAGACAGGGCCATGAGCAGTTCTTC. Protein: CASRQGHEQFF.